This T cell receptor beta chain was documented in a study of cytomegalovirus exposure and HLA in healthy donors (dated by TCRdb to 2017 to 2019). With regard to the full study: An earlier analysis of about 560 of the donors reported 276 Gb of sequence data and 117 million unique TCR beta sequences obtained from about 180 million T cells. Among 300 to 500 genotyped donors of the cohort, an average of around 250,000 unique TCR beta nucleotide sequences was sequenced per donor, of which about 19% were non-productive. Both class I and class II loci were covered by HLA typing, at four-digit resolution. The study profiled the T cell repertoires of hundreds of subjects by immunosequencing and related them to cytomegalovirus serostatus. A later genetic analysis took genome-wide SNP genotypes for about 65% of the 666 donors and used that subset as a discovery cohort. Roughly 300 gigabases of sequencing data and 91 million or so unique TCR sequences made up an early release that covered several hundred HLA-typed donors. The study combined high-throughput TCR immunosequencing, statistical association of individual TCRs with disease status, and machine learning to predict cytomegalovirus infection status. Of the 350 to 450 genotyped donors, 80% to 90% were placed in the genetic ancestry cluster associated with self-reported Caucasian donors. In the later analysis, no new phenotypic data were used to find candidate immune exposures; instead, reliance was placed on TCR beta sequences and their occurrence across donors. The study aimed to test whether signatures of past pathogen exposure could be identified by cataloging public T cell receptors. The number of typed donors differed by locus: about 620-630 for A, B, C, DRB1 and DQB1; 522 for DQA1; approximately 600 for DPA1; and about 450 for DPB1. All discovery cohort repertoires had been generated on a single sequencing platform. In addition to the first cohort of hundreds of subjects, a separate validation cohort of approximately 130 different subjects was used. About five DR-DQ haplotypes were treated as single units for association and clustering because of strong linkage in the cohort. Donor age, sex, ethnicity and CMV serostatus were collected together with the repertoire data. In an earlier analysis of 587 of the donors, high-throughput TCR beta sequencing was used to judge whether each TCR beta V gene segment behaved as functional or pseudogenic. A later analysis re-examined previously published TCR beta repertoires from roughly 650 donors and added high-resolution HLA genotyping to investigate patterns of TCR occurrence. General findings and caveats noted by the study authors: A total of fewer than 200 TCR beta chains were listed by the study as associated with cytomegalovirus. Because counts were too low, 15 or so rarely observed V segments, including chromosome 9 orphons, were excluded from the earlier analysis of under 650 of the donors. A few of the identified cytomegalovirus-associated TCR beta chains were confirmed in vitro to be specific for cytomegalovirus antigens. According to a later analysis, TCR association rates differed among HLA loci, with DRB1 alleles showing the most associated TCRs and HLA-C alleles showing the fewest. A further reported finding was that TCR beta sequences accurately predicted the HLA-A and HLA-B alleles for most subjects in the first cohort. A cluster of highly shared sequence variants was judged likely to represent a technical artifact of the sequencing pipeline. Linkage disequilibrium might explain the correlated functional status among segregating V segments, but an unknown experimental factor could not be ruled out. The classifier was reported to diagnose cytomegalovirus status with high specificity and sensitivity in both the original cohort and the validation cohort. An earlier analysis of approximately 540 of the donors showed that most TCR beta V segments appeared in productive rearrangements either about 87% or about 30% of the time, which broadly matched IMGT annotations. The authors suggested that the approach could potentially be generalized to other disease states and immunological phenotypes. According to a later analysis, most CMV-associated TCR beta chains appeared to be HLA-restricted, and the HLA associations seemed to be driven largely by CMV exposure. A later analysis reported that several top co-occurrence clusters appeared linked to parvovirus B19, influenza, CMV and Epstein-Barr virus. A later genetic analysis reported fewer N-insertions in productive TCRs among donors in an Asian-associated ancestry cluster than the roughly 650-donor mean. Across donors, most TCR sequences were observed very rarely, whereas some public TCRs were present in many individuals. In a later analysis, more than 15,000 TCR beta sequences were associated with specific HLA alleles at a false discovery rate of 0.05. The cohort was sequenced for TCR beta chains only, and without alpha or paired-chain data the features that could be detected were limited. In a later analysis, HLA-associated TCR beta chains showed more clonal expansion and lower generation probabilities than non-associated chains that were equally common. The presence/absence analyses assumed that sequencing depth was roughly uniform across donors, and that assumption may not be true. For the cohort, immune exposure information was limited to CMV serostatus. HLA typing was unavailable for some donors at each locus, so association tests used only the typed subset. Assigning TCR associations to individual alleles was difficult when HLA alleles, especially DR and DQ, strongly co-occurred. An association between a missense DCLRE1C variant and V-gene and J-gene trimming of TCR beta chains was found in a later genetic analysis and replicated in an independent cohort.

The cohort consisted of some 670 healthy bone marrow donors. At the time of sampling, all cohort members were nominally healthy, though unrecorded immune exposures were likely present. The donor tested CMV seropositive, placing the donor among the 290 or so seropositive members of the cohort. Every donor gave a peripheral blood sample, and the peripheral blood mononuclear cells from that sample were used for TCR beta sequencing. The Qiagen DNeasy Blood Extraction Kit was used to extract genomic DNA from the blood cell samples. In this sample, this clone turned up a few times. The antigen it binds to is not known. No much larger clone exists at a distance of one base, and base qualities are not known. The library was built by means of the immunoSEQ multiplex PCR assay. The multiplex PCR relied on a mix of 60 forward primers for TCR Vbeta segments and 13 reverse primers for TCR Jbeta segments. The CDR3 region of rearranged TCR beta genes was amplified from genomic DNA with a multiplex PCR assay. Amplified TCR beta libraries were sequenced as 87-base-pair reads on the Illumina HiSeq System. Per the authors' processing: A later analysis tallied 80 million to 95 million unique TCR beta chains across the 666 repertoires, and about 12 million of those chains were shared by two or more donors. A nearest-neighbor algorithm error-corrected the raw reads and collapsed the reads into unique sequences, merging closely related sequences to remove PCR and sequencing errors. V, D and J gene segments were assigned by aligning CDR3 sequences to IMGT reference sequences. For a sequence to be retained, at least a six-nucleotide match to both a V gene segment and a J gene segment was required. Rearrangements were called productive when the CDR3 lacked stop codons and stayed in frame with V and J; all others were non-productive. Following IMGT convention, CDR3 was defined as the stretch from the second conserved V-encoded cysteine to the conserved J-encoded phenylalanine. The earlier analysis of approximately 500 of the donors excluded sequences that lacked an unambiguous match to a single V gene segment. An earlier analysis of 587 of the donors classified V segments as functional when productive rearrangements were above 56.7% and as segregating when the standard deviation between donors was above 5%. A statistical classification framework was built to diagnose cytomegalovirus status from the catalog of TCR beta chain sequences. A later analysis assigned V and J genes by comparing TCR nucleotide sequences with IMGT/GENE-DB human TR gene sequences. In a later analysis, CDR3 sequences and most-parsimonious VDJ recombination scenarios were assigned using the TCRdist pipeline. In a later analysis, each TCR beta chain was defined by its CDR3 amino acid sequence together with its V-gene family, and reads without a unique V-gene family were excluded. In a later analysis, approximately 640 highly shared, low-generation-probability nucleotide sequences were removed to address suspected cross-contamination and a sequencing artifact. In a later analysis, a clonal expansion index was calculated for each public chain from normalized within-repertoire ranks of inferred template counts. Generation probabilities in a later analysis came from a VDJ recombination model fitted to out-of-frame rearrangements, and those results were checked against IGoR. Hypergeometric tests were used in a later analysis to score TCR-TCR, TCR-HLA and TCR-CMV co-occurrence, with a repertoire-size bias correction applied to the TCR pairs. A later analysis estimated false discovery rates by permuting HLA or CMV assignments 20 times. In a later analysis, co-occurring TCRs were grouped using DBSCAN, with TCRdist sequence similarity added in when clustering inside HLA-allele-positive subsets. Repertoires with fewer than 30,000 or more than 120,000 public chains were left out of co-occurrence clustering, as were roughly five repertoires with anomalous nucleotide sharing. TCRdb took over this immuneACCESS table, retaining in-frame rearrangements with V and J assigned. Such tables are incomplete; in checked studies, under half of the missing clones stem from an unresolved V gene, and the remainder is unexplained. For V, J and clone size, that table is used; D and trimming come from the DNA. This sample has around 50,000 clones in its table, and around 80% of those were observed once. The top ten clonotypes cover more than 7% of the sample.

The sample comprised PBMCs. The source is a man aged 30 to 45 in good health and CMV-seropositive.

In nucleotide form, the sequence is TGCGCCAGCAGCCAAGGAGGGTCCAACTATGGCTACACCTTC. The translation is CASSQGGSNYGYTF. The receptor chain draws on TRBV4-1 and TRBJ1-2; no D gene can be assigned with confidence. Reading from cysteine to phenylalanine, the CDR3 counts 14 amino acids. Only CDR3 DNA is held: 42 bases, read in frame from base 1. The germline V gene supplies CDR1 MGHRA and CDR2 YSYEKL. Trimming takes 1 base from V and 2 bases from J, and the germline ends sit 8 bases apart.